A single sample gave rise to the 15 T cell receptor beta chains below, sequenced in a study of T-cell reconstitution after alpha-beta-depleted transplantation in children. Construction of the TCRbeta library involved unique molecular identifiers. TCRdb reprocessed the PCR reads via MiXCR and lists one record per CDR3 protein. The sample lists approximately 490,000 distinct CDR3 sequences, 10% occurring once. The sample in question was PBMCs, obtained before TCRalphabeta/CD19-depleted stem cell transplant. These receptors were obtained from a child younger than 10 with inherited bone marrow failure, due to receive a stem cell transplant.

Many counts were recorded for this clonotype. V usage is TRBV4-3 and J usage is TRBJ2-6; tentative D call: TRBD2 (6 bases). Germline V lookup: CDR1 LGHNA, CDR2 YSLEER. The CDR3 is made up of 18 amino acids. Trimming cost V 0 bases and J 4 bases, with 16 bases left between them. The CDR3 DNA sequence: TGCGCCAGCAGCCAAGATTCGAGGGGAGGCTCAGGGGCCAACGTCCTGACTTTC. Its translation: CASSQDSRGGSGANVLTF.

This clonotype was recorded at least ten times. The gene calls are TRBV10-3 and TRBJ2-3; D not resolved. The germline gives CDR1 ENHRY, CDR2 SYGVKD. There are 14 residues in the CDR3. V dropped 6 bases and J dropped 4 bases, with 14 bases sitting between them. The CDR3 loop reads CAISRLGQADTQYF. The CDR3 DNA reads TGTGCCATCAGCCGGTTGGGTCAAGCAGATACGCAGTATTTT.

This clonotype was observed once. A much larger clonotype is one base distant, so this may be a read error. The V gene is TRBV29-1, the J gene TRBJ2-7; 9 nucleotides match TRBD2. This CDR3 comprises 15 residues. V shed 3 bases and J 6 bases; nucleotides not matched to a gene: 12. Germline CDR1 and CDR2: SQVTM and ANQGSEA. The CDR3 nucleotides read TGCAGCGTTGACTTAAGACTAGCGGAAAGGTCCGAGCAGTACTTC. Encoded protein: CSVDLRLAERSEQYF.

This clonotype was seen ten or more times. The genes are TRBV5-8 and TRBJ2-7; D tentatively fits TRBD1 or TRBD2 (6 bases each). CDR3 size: 15 residues. Germline loops: CDR1 SGHTS, CDR2 YDEGEE. Between the trimmed V and J ends, which lost 4 bases and 5 bases, there was a span of 19 bases. The CDR3 region has the DNA TGTGCCAGCAGCCTCTCCGAGGGGGGTTTACACGAGCAGTACTTC. It yields the protein CASSLSEGGLHEQYF.

This clonotype was counted at least ten times. This chain uses TRBV25-1 with TRBJ1-6; D is unclear. From germline, CDR1 is MGHDK and CDR2 SYGVNS. The CDR3 has 13 amino acids. Trimming removed 7 bases at V and 0 bases at J, with 4 bases between. CDR3 in DNA: TGTGCCAGCACGGGCTCCTATAATTCACCCCTCCACTTT. Translation: CASTGSYNSPLHF.

This clonotype was seen a few times. This rearrangement joins TRBV6-2 or TRBV6-3 to TRBJ2-4; 8 bases agree with TRBD2. The trim removed 6 bases at V and 6 bases at J, leaving 10 bases unmatched. There are 15 residues in the CDR3. The germline CDR1 and CDR2 sequences are MNHEY and SVGEGT. CDR3 loop: CASSSVERETNIQYF. The CDR3 DNA reads TGTGCCAGCAGCTCCGTTGAGCGGGAGACAAACATTCAGTACTTC.

Notes on this clonotype: A much larger clone lies a single base off, so this may be a read error. This rearrangement joins TRBV24-1 to TRBJ2-1, with 13 positions matching TRBD2. The CDR3 covers 16 residues. From germline, CDR1 is KGHDR and CDR2 SFDVKD. This CDR3 is CASSDSGTSGTDEQFF. DNA for the CDR3: TGTGCCTCCAGTGATTCCGGGACTAGCGGGACAGATGAGCAGTTCTTC.

This clonotype was observed a few times. The chain carries TRBV27 and TRBJ1-2; D remains unclear. The CDR3 is made up of 14 amino acids. Trimming left V 1 base short and J 2 bases short, with 8 bases between. Germline V gene lookup returns CDR1 MNHEY and CDR2 SMNVEV (reference sequence). The CDR3 DNA sequence: TGTGCCAGCAGTTTATTTGGAGGGAACTATGGCTACACCTTC. This codes for CASSLFGGNYGYTF.

The sample holds many counts of this clonotype. The V gene is TRBV4-3, the J gene TRBJ2-1, with D possibly matching TRBD2 (5 bases). Germline-derived CDR1 and CDR2 are LGHNA and YSLEER. V lost 0 bases to trimming and J lost 4 bases, with 13 bases between them. The CDR3 sequence is 16 residues long. DNA for the CDR3: TGCGCCAGCAGCCAAGAGGCGGGTTCGGTTTACAATGAGCAGTTCTTC. This sequence encodes CASSQEAGSVYNEQFF.

This clonotype has ten or more counts. The chain combines TRBV6-5 with TRBJ2-3, with D possibly matching TRBD1 (6 bases). Trimming stripped 4 bases from V and 2 bases from J, with 13 bases between. This CDR3 region has 15 residues. The germline V gene encodes CDR1 MNHEY and CDR2 SVGAGI. Written as DNA, the CDR3 is TGTGCCAGCAGTTTCCGGTCAGGGGTCACAGATACGCAGTATTTT. Protein product: CASSFRSGVTDTQYF.

This clonotype has just a few counts. The chain employs TRBV18 and TRBJ1-1, with D maybe TRBD1 (6 bases). Looked up from germline, CDR1 is KGHSH and CDR2 is LQKENI. V was cut by 3 bases and J by 3 bases, with 14 bases left in between. This CDR3 has 15 amino acids. CDR3 DNA sequence: TGTGCCAGCTCACCGTCCCAACCAGGGGACACTGAAGCTTTCTTT. Translated: CASSPSQPGDTEAFF.

There are many counts of this clonotype. The V call is TRBV27, the J call TRBJ2-3; TRBD2 aligns across 9 bases. Trimming removed 10 bases from V and 0 bases from J; junction bases left unmatched: 8. The CDR3 has 15 residues. CDR1 MNHEY and CDR2 SMNVEV come from the germline V gene (reference sequence). CDR3 amino acids: CATKASGVSTDTQYF. As DNA, the CDR3 is TGTGCCACCAAGGCTAGCGGGGTCAGCACAGATACGCAGTATTTT.

On this clonotype: The CDR3 does not end in the conserved phenylalanine or tryptophan, so this is likely a read error. The chain links TRBV4-2 to TRBJ2-7; 7 nucleotides line up with TRBD2. With 4 bases clipped from V and 2 bases from J, the junction kept 11 bases outside the gene matches. CDR1 and CDR2 from the germline V gene are LGHNA and YNFKEQ. This CDR3 comprises 16 residues. The CDR3 spells CASSPSPLAGAYEQYL. The DNA for the CDR3 is TGTGCCAGCAGCCCTTCTCCTCTTGCGGGGGCCTACGAGCAGTACCTC.

Turning to this clonotype: One end of the junction fails to match germline, which may point to a read error. This chain uses TRBV5-1 with TRBJ1-1, with TRBD1 as a possible D gene (6 bases). The germline V gene encodes CDR1 SGHRS and CDR2 YFSETQ. The length of the CDR3 is 14 residues. CDR3 nucleotide sequence: TGCGCCAGCAGCTCCCAGGGGTACGACACTGACGCTTTCTTT. Translating it yields CASSSQGYDTDAFF.

This clonotype was recorded many times. The chain recombines TRBV5-1 with TRBJ2-1; the D call may be TRBD1 or TRBD2 (5 bases each). Germline V gives CDR1 SGHRS, CDR2 YFSETQ. V lost 0 bases, J lost 3 bases, and 10 bases lay in between. This CDR3 region has 15 residues. Here the CDR3 reads CASSLDLGVYNEQFF. In DNA, the CDR3 is TGCGCCAGCAGCTTGGATTTGGGGGTCTACAATGAGCAGTTCTTC.